This T cell receptor (beta chain) stems from a study of PD-L1 blockade in urothelial cancer. Indicated time point: pretreatment peripheral blood. The junction had 1 base not matched to a gene; V was cut back by 1 base and J by 6 bases. The germline V gene encodes CDR1 KGHSH and CDR2 LQKENI. The CDR3 covers 13 residues. Generated by immunoSEQ multiplex PCR, the TCRdb table keeps only in-frame clones and is missing some. The sample includes 60,000 to 75,000 clones, 84% of them seen just once. The chain has TRBV18 and TRBJ1-2, with 8 positions matching TRBD1. The TCR originated in a woman aged 65 to 85 with urothelial cancer. Source: PBMCs, taken around atezolizumab (anti-PD-L1) treatment. In DNA, the CDR3 is TGTGCCAGCTCACCACGGGGACAGGATGGCTACACCTTC. It yields the protein CASSPRGQDGYTF.